One and the same sample provided the 3 T cell receptor beta chains below, sequenced in a study of blood T cell repertoires in COVID-19. Profiled with immunoSEQ multiplex PCR; TCRdb holds only in-frame clones, not every one. The table lists 430,000 or so clones, roughly 90% of them singletons. The sample comprised PBMCs or T cells enriched from blood (not recorded which). The source is a woman aged 18-30 years who had been exposed to COVID-19.

This chain links TRBV18 with TRBJ2-5; D is perhaps TRBD1 (7 bases). Germline-derived CDR1 and CDR2 are KGHSH and LQKENI. V lost 2 bases and J lost 2, with 9 bases in between. The CDR3 runs 14 residues. The chain's CDR3 is CASSPAGQQETQYF. CDR3 bases: TGTGCCAGCTCACCAGCGGGACAGCAAGAGACCCAGTACTTC.

V is TRBV3-1 (or the pseudogene TRBV3-2) and J is TRBJ2-7; TRBD2 is a possible D gene (6 bases). Germline CDR1 and CDR2: LGHDT and YNNKEL (reference sequence). There are 14 residues in the CDR3. The V gene lost 5 bases and the J gene lost 3 bases, with 14 bases spanning the gap. This CDR3 reads CASSLGGGIYEQYF. In nucleotides, the CDR3 is TGTGCCAGCAGCTTGGGGGGAGGTATCTACGAGCAGTACTTC.

The chain links TRBV12-3 or TRBV12-4 to TRBJ1-3; 7 bases fit TRBD1. The CDR3 covers 13 residues. The junction had 1 base not matched to a gene; V was cut back by 6 bases and J by 2 bases. The CDR3 DNA reads TGTGCCAGCAGGGGGACAGCTGGAAACACCATATATTTT. Its translation: CASRGTAGNTIYF.